These 19 T cell receptor beta chains share one sample of origin, sequenced in a study of OX40 agonist ivuxolimab in advanced cancers. The assay was immunoSEQ multiplex PCR, and TCRdb's table has in-frame clones only and misses some. In the table there are some 70,000 clones, roughly four fifths of which are singletons. Sequenced material: CD4+ or CD8+ T cells sorted from blood, taken in a trial of the OX40 agonist ivuxolimab. Receptor source: an adult with an advanced solid tumor such as melanoma, head and neck, liver or kidney cancer.

CDR3 region: CASSWNRGATNEKLFF. As DNA, the CDR3 is TGCGCCAGCAGCTGGAACAGGGGAGCAACTAATGAAAAACTGTTTTTT. The chain couples TRBV5-1 to TRBJ1-4; TRBD1 matches 7 bases. V shed 3 bases, J shed 0 bases, and the junction held 5 bases outside the gene matches. In germline, CDR1 is SGHRS, CDR2 YFSETQ. This CDR3 is 16 amino acids long.

The genes are TRBV6-5 and TRBJ2-1, with 8 bases matching TRBD1. V lost 4 bases to trimming and J lost 7 bases; unmatched junction nucleotides: 9. Germline-derived CDR1 and CDR2 are MNHEY and SVGAGI. The CDR3 contains 15 residues. The CDR3 nucleotides read TGTGCCAGCAGTTTCGGACAGGGACAACGGAATGAGCAGTTCTTC. Protein: CASSFGQGQRNEQFF.

J is TRBJ1-1 and V is TRBV18; 9 bases agree with TRBD1. The V segment lost 3 bases and the J segment 6 bases; nucleotides outside the gene matches: 11. Germline CDR1 and CDR2: KGHSH and LQKENI. This CDR3 has 16 residues. CDR3 region: CASSPGQGSEASEAFF. DNA of the CDR3: TGTGCCAGCTCACCTGGACAGGGGTCGGAGGCGTCTGAAGCTTTCTTT.

This rearrangement joins TRBV7-2 to TRBJ1-2; 7 bases line up with TRBD1. The CDR3 runs to 15 residues. J was trimmed by 6 bases and V by 0 bases; bases with no gene match: 7. In germline, CDR1 is SGHTA, CDR2 FQGNSA. The CDR3 DNA reads TGTGCCAGCAGCTTAGCGAGCGACAGGGCAAATGGCTACACCTTC. Translation gives CASSLASDRANGYTF.

This chain links TRBV5-3 with TRBJ2-3; possibly TRBD2 for D (6 bases). TRBV5-3 is treated as an ORF (open reading frame) with a function not yet certain. This CDR3 is 16 amino acids long. Trimming cost V 0 bases and J 6 bases, with 17 bases left between them. The CDR3 is CARSLANAGMLDTQYF. In DNA, the CDR3 is TGTGCCAGAAGCTTGGCCAATGCGGGGATGTTGGATACGCAGTATTTT.

The chain combines TRBV9 with TRBJ2-7; maybe TRBD1 (6 bases). The V gene lost 4 bases and the J gene lost 2 bases, with 13 bases spanning the gap. Per germline, CDR1 SGDLS and CDR2 YYNGEE. CDR3 size: 14 residues. The CDR3 here is CASSNPDRAYEQYF. The CDR3, as DNA: TGTGCCAGCAGCAATCCGGACAGAGCCTACGAGCAGTACTTC.

This clone appeared a single time. The CDR3 DNA sequence: TGTGCCAGCAGACCACCCGGGGTGTTAAAGGCTGAAGCTTTCTTT. It codes for CASRPPGVLKAEAFF. The chain employs TRBV6-6 and TRBJ1-1; D is undetermined. Per germline, CDR1 MNHNY and CDR2 SVGAGI (reference sequence). V was trimmed by 6 bases and J by 6 bases, leaving 20 bases between them. CDR3 length equals 15 residues.

This chain connects TRBV2 to TRBJ2-7; D gene ambiguous. The CDR3 spans 13 residues. V lost 3 bases and J 6 bases, leaving 12 bases between the germline ends. CDR1 is SNHLY, CDR2 FYNNEI, per germline. CDR3 loop: CASSDDGVGEQYF. The CDR3 DNA sequence: TGTGCCAGCAGTGATGATGGGGTTGGCGAGCAGTACTTC.

This clone has only a few counts. At the DNA level, this CDR3 is encoded by other sequences in the same sample as well. The genes are TRBV7-9 and TRBJ2-7; D unresolved. Germline CDR1 SEHNR, CDR2 FQNEAQ (reference sequence). V was trimmed by 3 bases and J by 2 bases, leaving 5 bases between them. The CDR3 runs to 12 residues. CDR3 DNA: TGTGCCAGCAGCTTCGCGACCTACGAGCAGTACTTC. The encoded protein is CASSFATYEQYF.

V usage is TRBV19 and J usage is TRBJ2-7; maybe TRBD2 (5 bases). The ends were cut back, 0 bases at V and 12 bases at J, with 15 bases in the middle. The germline CDR1 and CDR2 sequences are LNHDA and SQIVND (reference sequence). This CDR3 comprises 13 residues. CDR3: CASSIDLVARRYF. CDR3 bases: TGTGCCAGTAGTATAGATCTTGTAGCGCGACGGTACTTC.

This clone occurred once. The chain combines TRBV6-5 with TRBJ1-6; D ambiguous. This CDR3 has 15 amino acids. The V end lost 5 bases, the J end lost 9 bases, and 17 bases lay between the germline ends. CDR1 and CDR2 (germline): MNHEY, SVGAGI. In DNA, the CDR3 is TGTGCCAGCAGTGTGAACACTCCAGCGGGTTCACCCCTCCACTTT. Translation gives CASSVNTPAGSPLHF.

The V call is TRBV10-3, the J call TRBJ2-7; 8 bases are a match to TRBD2. The trim removed 7 bases at V and 0 bases at J, leaving 5 bases unmatched. Per germline, CDR1 ENHRY and CDR2 SYGVKD. This CDR3 is 14 amino acids long. The CDR3 is CAITSGSSSYEQYF. DNA for the CDR3: TGTGCCATCACCAGCGGGAGTTCCTCCTACGAGCAGTACTTC.

The chain joins TRBV7-3 to TRBJ2-2; 9 nucleotides match TRBD1. Trimming removed 4 bases from V and 7 bases from J; junction bases left unmatched: 7. The germline CDR1 and CDR2 sequences are SGHTA and FQGTGA. The length of the CDR3 is 15 residues. CDR3 sequence (DNA): TGTGCCAGCAGCTCCGCCGGGACAGGGTACGGGGAGCTGTTTTTT. Translating gives CASSSAGTGYGELFF.

This clone is deemed medium-sized (0.01 to 0.1%). V and J are TRBV15 and TRBJ1-3, with no clear D. V was shortened by 1 base and J by 0 bases, with 10 bases between the two germline ends. Germline CDR1 is LNHNV and CDR2 is YYDKDF (reference sequence). The CDR3 is 16 amino acids. In DNA form, the CDR3 reads TGTGCCACCAGCAGAGGATATCCCGACTCTGGAAACACCATATATTTT. Its protein product is CATSRGYPDSGNTIYF.

The rearrangement uses TRBV28 and TRBJ2-7; 10 bases align to TRBD1. The V segment lost 7 bases and the J segment 3 bases; nucleotides outside the gene matches: 3. Germline V gene data show CDR1 as MDHEN and CDR2 as SYDVKM. This CDR3 is built from 13 residues. Written as DNA, the CDR3 is TGTGCCAGCATTAGGACAGGGGGCTACGAGCAGTACTTC. It codes for CASIRTGGYEQYF.

The chain links TRBV7-2 to TRBJ2-1; D perhaps matches TRBD2 (6 bases). The CDR3 is 14 amino acids. Trimming took off 5 bases at V and 8 bases at J, with 16 bases between the two ends. Germline lookup yields CDR1 SGHTA and CDR2 FQGNSA. The CDR3 region has the DNA TGTGCCAGCAGCCCGGGACCACGGAGGGATGAGCAGTTCTTC. Its protein product is CASSPGPRRDEQFF.

The genes are TRBV11-2 and TRBJ1-2, with D uncertain. V shed 0 bases and J shed 0 bases, with 8 bases lying between them. There are 15 residues in the CDR3. Germline V CDR1 and CDR2: SGHAT, FQNNGV. The CDR3 bases are TGTGCCAGCAGCTTAGAACCTCGGGCTAACTATGGCTACACCTTC. Its translation: CASSLEPRANYGYTF.

The chain carries TRBV7-2 and TRBJ2-7; 7 positions match TRBD1. V lost 3 bases, J lost 2 bases, and 4 bases stayed unmatched. Germline values: CDR1 SGHTA, CDR2 FQGNSA. This CDR3 has 14 amino acids. The CDR3 nucleotides are TGTGCCAGCAGCTTGGACAGGATAACCTACGAGCAGTACTTC. Translation gives CASSLDRITYEQYF.

This rearrangement joins TRBV6-5 to TRBJ1-2; 12 bases are shared with TRBD1. CDR3 length: 15 amino acids. In germline, CDR1 is MNHEY, CDR2 SVGAGI. V was pared by 7 bases and J by 6 bases, with 9 bases of the junction left unmatched. DNA of the CDR3: TGTGCCAGCACCCGAGCCGGGACAGGGGGCAATGGCTACACCTTC. This translates into CASTRAGTGGNGYTF.